This entry lists 24 T cell receptor beta chains sequenced from one sample in a study of T cell clonality in common variable immunodeficiency. Clones were read by immunoSEQ multiplex PCR, and TCRdb kept only the in-frame ones, dropping some. The counts give tens of thousands of clones, none of them seen only once; around a tenth is held by the top ten. The sample taken for sequencing was peripheral blood mononuclear cells. The receptors originated from a person between 18 and 69 years old in good health.

This clone was seen many times. With the read ending 3 residues before the CDR3 end, the germline J gene is used to fill in that end. V is TRBV5-4 and J is TRBJ1-2, with 9 bases identical to TRBD1. The ends lost 4 bases at V and 4 bases at J; junction bases unmatched: 5. Germline loops: CDR1 SGHNT, CDR2 YYREEE (reference sequence). This CDR3 region has 14 residues. The CDR3 spells CASSVDRGFYGYTF. The DNA read from the CDR3 is TGTGCCAGCAGCGTCGACAGGGGGTTCTATGGC.

This clone was detected ten times or more. The CDR3 reads CSARDRREGLQETQYF. The part of the CDR3 DNA that was read is TGCAGTGCTAGAGATAGGCGGGAGGGCCTACAAGAGACC. The chain joins TRBV20-1 to TRBJ2-5, with TRBD2 matching 9 bases. The DNA ends 3 residues before the CDR3 does, and the rest of the CDR3 is filled in from the germline J gene. Per germline, CDR1 DFQATT and CDR2 SNEGSKA (reference sequence). The CDR3 has 16 amino acids. V lost 0 bases, J lost 2 bases, and 7 bases stayed unmatched.

In this sample, this clone turned up many times. The CDR3 is cut off 3 residues early in the read; its end comes from the germline J gene. The chain couples TRBV10-3 to TRBJ2-2; 12 bases line up with TRBD2. The V gene's germline CDR1 is ENHRY and CDR2 SYGVKD. CDR3 size: 17 residues. V dropped 6 bases and J dropped 3; count of bases not matched to a gene: 8. The CDR3 DNA, read in part, is TGTGCCATCAGACCTCGACTAGCGGGAGACGACACCGGGGAG. Protein: CAIRPRLAGDDTGE. In full, the CDR3 is CAIRPRLAGDDTGELFF.

This clone was counted many times. Read coverage stops 3 residues before the CDR3 terminus; the germline J gene supplies the remainder. The rearrangement links TRBV5-1 to TRBJ2-3; 10 bases fit TRBD2. Per the germline V gene, CDR1 is SGHRS and CDR2 is YFSETQ. The CDR3 length is 13 residues. Incomplete CDR3 DNA: TGCGCCTCCTCTAGCGGGAGCTTGGAGACG. Translating gives CASSSGSLET. The full CDR3 protein is CASSSGSLETQYF.

Note on this clone: The read ends 3 residues before the CDR3 terminus; that terminus is restored from the germline J gene. V is TRBV19 and J is TRBJ1-3; tentatively, D is TRBD1 (6 bases). Trimming pared 7 bases from V and 2 bases from J, leaving 9 bases between. Germline V CDR1 and CDR2: LNHDA, SQIVND (reference sequence). This CDR3 is 13 amino acids long. The CDR3 sequence is CASKEGAGNTIYF. CDR3 bases read: TGTGCCAGTAAGGAGGGGGCTGGAAACACC.

The sample holds many counts of this clone. The observed sequence ends 3 residues before the CDR3 terminus, with the missing tail filled in from the germline J gene. V and J are TRBV7-6 and TRBJ2-3; D is undetermined. Trimming removed 6 bases at V and 6 bases at J, with 16 bases between. Germline V gene sequence: CDR1 SGHVS, CDR2 FNYEAQ. The CDR3 sequence is 14 residues long. The CDR3 DNA, read in part, is TGTGCCAGCAGGCCCCCCGAGGTTGGCGATACG. Translated: CASRPPEVGDT. In full, the CDR3 reads CASRPPEVGDTQYF.

This clone has at least ten counts. The read finishes 3 residues shy of the CDR3 end, and the germline J gene is used to complete it. This sequence joins TRBV5-1 and TRBJ1-5; TRBD1 matches 9 bases. Germline lookup yields CDR1 SGHRS and CDR2 YFSETQ. The CDR3 loop spans 14 amino acids. V shed 4 bases and J 2 bases; nucleotides not matched to a gene: 1. The sequenced CDR3 bases are TGCGCCAGCAGCCGGACAGGGGGCAATCAGCCC. Translation gives CASSRTGGNQP. In full, the CDR3 is CASSRTGGNQPQHF.

This clone was detected many times. Sequencing ends 3 residues short of the CDR3 end; the germline J gene provides the rest. The V gene is TRBV28, the J gene TRBJ2-7; D possibly corresponds to TRBD2 (5 bases). Germline V gene lookup returns CDR1 MDHEN and CDR2 SYDVKM. Trimming stripped 2 bases from V and 3 bases from J, with 14 bases between. The CDR3 length is 15 residues. CDR3 DNA (partial): TGTGCCAGCAGTTTAGGGTCCGGGGTGGTCTACGAG. It codes for CASSLGSGVVYE. From start to end, the CDR3 is CASSLGSGVVYEQYF.

The CDR3 DNA, read in part, is TGTGCCAGCTCACCACGGGACATTTTGAACACTGAA. It specifies CASSPRDILNTE. The full CDR3 protein is CASSPRDILNTEAFF. This chain joins TRBV18 and TRBJ1-1; the D gene is possibly TRBD1 (6 bases). Read coverage stops 3 residues before the CDR3 terminus; the germline J gene supplies the remainder. Between the trimmed V and J ends, which lost 1 base and 0 bases, there was a span of 9 bases. Germline V gene data show CDR1 as KGHSH and CDR2 as LQKENI. The CDR3 contains 15 residues.

This clone was detected ten times or more. The read ends 3 residues shy of where the CDR3 ends; the end is completed using the germline J gene. The rearrangement links TRBV16 to TRBJ1-5; possibly TRBD1 for D (6 bases). CDR1 is KGHSY, CDR2 FQNENV, per germline. Deletions cut 4 bases from V and 7 bases from J, with 11 bases between. CDR3 length: 13 amino acids. Incomplete CDR3 DNA: TGTGCCAGCAGCCGTGGGGGCACCCAGCCC. This encodes CASSRGGTQP. In full, the CDR3 reads CASSRGGTQPQHF. The variable domain in full, completed from reference TRBV16 and TRBJ1-5, reads GEEVAQTPKHLVRGEGQKAKLYCAPIKGHSYVFWYQQVLKNEFKFLISFQNENVFDETGMPKERFSAKCLPNSPCSLEIQATKLEDSAVYFCASSRGGTQPQHFGDGTRLSIL.

This clone was found a few times. The read terminates 3 residues before the CDR3 end, so the remaining end is supplied by the germline J gene. The chain combines TRBV7-9 with TRBJ1-2; no firm D call. The V end was cut by 4 bases, the J end by 6 bases, with 12 bases between. This CDR3 is 13 amino acids long. Germline CDR1 SEHNR, CDR2 FQNEAQ (reference sequence). The CDR3 protein is CASSSPSGDGYTF. The sequenced part of the CDR3 DNA is TGTGCCAGCAGCTCACCTTCCGGGGATGGC.

This clone was observed a few times. The CDR3 end is not reached by the read, which stops 3 residues before it; the germline J gene fills it in. The chain recombines TRBV7-3 with TRBJ1-2, with D perhaps matching TRBD1 (5 bases). The CDR3 length is 15 residues. Germline-derived CDR1 and CDR2 are SGHTA and FQGTGA. CDR3 DNA, as far as it was read: TGTGCCAGCAGCTCCGGGACTAGCGGAAACAATGAC. Protein: CASSSGTSGNND. The CDR3 reads in full as CASSSGTSGNNDYTF.

To note about this clone: The CDR3 goes on 3 residues after the read ends, and that part is filled in from the germline J gene. Other DNA sequences in the same sample also yield this CDR3. The V and J genes are TRBV5-1 and TRBJ2-5, with 7 bases identical to TRBD1. Trimming at V came to 2 bases and at J to 2 bases, leaving 0 bases not matched to a gene. Germline loops: CDR1 SGHRS, CDR2 YFSETQ. This CDR3 is 13 amino acids long. The CDR3 spells CASSLQGQETQYF. The covered CDR3 bases are TGCGCCAGCAGCTTACAGGGGCAAGAGACC. The variable domain in full, completed from reference TRBV5-1 and TRBJ2-5, reads KAGVTQTPRYLIKTRGQQVTLSCSPISGHRSVSWYQQTPGQGLQFLFEYFSETQRNKGNFPGRFSGRQFSNSRSEMNVSTLELGDSALYLCASSLQGQETQYFGPGTRLLVL.

This clone was detected a few times. This likely traces to a read error, being one base from a far larger clone. From the germline J gene comes the end of the CDR3, since the read stops 3 residues before it. V and J are TRBV30 and TRBJ1-4; D might be TRBD1 (5 bases). The V gene lost 5 bases and the J gene lost 8 bases, with 12 bases spanning the gap. The CDR3 totals 12 residues. CDR1 and CDR2 (germline): GTSNPN, SVGIG (reference sequence). CDR3 DNA, as far as it was read: TGTGCCTGGGCCGGACGGGGGGAAAAA. Protein sequence: CAWAGRGEK. The whole CDR3 sequence is CAWAGRGEKLFF.

This clone was found many times. The read terminates 3 residues before the CDR3 end, so the remaining end is supplied by the germline J gene. The chain is built from TRBV4-1 and TRBJ2-1; 10 nucleotides align to TRBD2. The length of the CDR3 is 15 residues. The germline V gene has CDR1 MGHRA and CDR2 YSYEKL. V was clipped by 2 bases and J by 6 bases; unmatched bases: 4. The part of the CDR3 DNA that was read is TGCGCCAGCAGCCAAATAGCGGGAGGTGGCAATGAG. This sequence encodes CASSQIAGGGNE. The entire CDR3 protein is CASSQIAGGGNEQFF.

As regards this clone: The read stops 3 residues short of the end of the CDR3; the missing end is completed from the germline J gene. V is TRBV2 and J is TRBJ2-7, with D perhaps matching TRBD2 (7 bases). V was clipped by 11 bases and J by 2 bases, with 19 bases between them. The CDR3 consists of 14 residues. Per germline, CDR1 SNHLY and CDR2 FYNNEI. CDR3 amino acids: CAGGAGLPTYEQYF. CDR3 DNA (partial): TGTGCCGGGGGGGCGGGACTACCAACCTACGAG.

This clone was observed a handful of times. Coverage ceases 3 residues before the CDR3 finishes, and the germline J gene fills in the end. This chain links TRBV13 with TRBJ2-7, with TRBD1 identical over 10 bases. V shed 3 bases, J shed 5 bases, and the junction held 7 bases outside the gene matches. This CDR3 has 15 amino acids. Germline CDR1 reads PRHDT; CDR2 reads FYEKMQ (reference sequence). Incomplete CDR3 DNA: TGTGCCAGCAGCTTTGCGGGACAGGGGACCCACGAG. Protein product: CASSFAGQGTHE. The CDR3 as a whole reads CASSFAGQGTHEQYF.

Points on this clone: With the read ending 3 residues before the CDR3 end, the germline J gene is used to fill in that end. The chain links TRBV10-2 to TRBJ2-1; TRBD1 matches 11 bases. J was trimmed by 8 bases and V by 4 bases; bases with no gene match: 4. The CDR3 totals 14 residues. Germline lookup yields CDR1 WSHSY and CDR2 SAAADI. The CDR3 DNA, read in part, is TGCGCCAGCAGTGTTGGGACAGGGGGGCATGAG. This sequence encodes CASSVGTGGHE. The CDR3, in full, reads CASSVGTGGHEQFF.

This clone was counted many times. The sequenced fragment ends 3 residues before the CDR3 boundary, so the rest is inferred from the germline J gene. The chain combines TRBV5-5 with TRBJ2-7; D may be TRBD2 (6 bases). V lost 4 bases and J 4 bases, leaving 12 bases between the germline ends. This CDR3 region has 13 residues. Germline CDR1 is SGHKS and CDR2 is YYEKEE (reference sequence). CDR3 sequence: CASSQEGPYEQYF. Partial CDR3 DNA: TGTGCCAGCAGCCAGGAGGGTCCTTACGAG.

Ten or more counts support this clone. This CDR3 reads CASSLGSYEQYF. The CDR3 DNA, read in part, is TGTGCCAGCAGCCTAGGTTCCTACGAG. The chain has TRBV12-3 or TRBV12-4 and TRBJ2-7, with no clear D. The CDR3 end falls 3 residues outside the read, so it is completed with the germline J gene. Deletions cut 6 bases from V and 1 base from J, with 7 bases between. The CDR3 length is 12 residues.

This clone was detected many times. The CDR3 extends 3 residues past the end of the read, so its final part is completed from the germline J gene. The chain employs TRBV2 and TRBJ1-1, with D unresolved. V lost 7 bases and J lost 4, with 4 bases in between. Germline values: CDR1 SNHLY, CDR2 FYNNEI. This CDR3 spans 10 amino acids. The CDR3 DNA, read in part, is TGTGCCAGCACGGGCACTGAA. Its protein product is CASTGTE. The full-length CDR3 reads as CASTGTEAFF.

This clone was found many times. Read coverage stops 3 residues before the CDR3 terminus; the germline J gene supplies the remainder. The chain couples TRBV30 to TRBJ2-3; tentatively, D is TRBD2 (5 bases). V gave up 2 bases and J gave up 0 bases, with 6 bases separating them. Germline V lookup: CDR1 GTSNPN, CDR2 SVGIG (reference sequence). This CDR3 region has 13 residues. Partial CDR3 DNA: TGTGCCTGGAGTCGGGGAAGCACAGATACG. Its protein is CAWSRGSTDT. Given in full, the CDR3 is CAWSRGSTDTQYF. Looking up the rest from reference TRBV30 and TRBJ2-3 gives the full variable domain: SQTIHQWPATLVQPVGSPLSLECTVEGTSNPNLYWYRQAAGRGLQLLFYSVGIGQISSEVPQNLSASRPQDRQFILSSKKLLLSDSGFYLCAWSRGSTDTQYFGPGTRLTVL.

This clone has ten or more counts. The read stops 3 residues short of the end of the CDR3; the missing end is completed from the germline J gene. This rearrangement joins TRBV18 to TRBJ1-4, with TRBD1 identical over 9 bases. Germline V gene sequence: CDR1 KGHSH, CDR2 LQKENI. V gave up 0 bases and J gave up 4 bases; unmatched junction bases: 0. This CDR3 has 15 residues. Incomplete CDR3 DNA: TGTGCCAGCTCACCACCGGGACAGGGTAATGAAAAA. It codes for CASSPPGQGNEK. The complete CDR3 reads CASSPPGQGNEKLFF.

This clone was observed at least ten times. Read coverage stops 3 residues before the CDR3 terminus; the germline J gene supplies the remainder. The rearrangement links TRBV18 to TRBJ1-5; a possible D gene is TRBD1 (6 bases). Trimming pared 0 bases from V and 0 bases from J, leaving 9 bases between. This CDR3 is built from 16 residues. CDR1 and CDR2 from the germline V gene are KGHSH and LQKENI. The CDR3 DNA, read in part, is TGTGCCAGCTCACCACCGGTCAGGGGTAGCAATCAGCCC. Protein: CASSPPVRGSNQP. The full CDR3 protein reads CASSPPVRGSNQPQHF.